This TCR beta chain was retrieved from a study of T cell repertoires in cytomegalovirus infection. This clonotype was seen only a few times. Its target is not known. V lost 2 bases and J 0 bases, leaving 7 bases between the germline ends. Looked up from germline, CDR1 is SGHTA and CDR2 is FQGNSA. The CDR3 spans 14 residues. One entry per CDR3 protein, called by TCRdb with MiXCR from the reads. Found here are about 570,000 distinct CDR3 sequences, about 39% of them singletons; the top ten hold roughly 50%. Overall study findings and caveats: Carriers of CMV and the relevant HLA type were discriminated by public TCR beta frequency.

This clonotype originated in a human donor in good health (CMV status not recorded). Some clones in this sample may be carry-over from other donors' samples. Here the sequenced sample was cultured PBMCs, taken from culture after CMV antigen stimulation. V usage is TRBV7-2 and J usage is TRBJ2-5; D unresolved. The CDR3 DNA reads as TGTGCCAGCAGCTTAAACGGATACCAAGAGACCCAGTACTTC. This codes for CASSLNGYQETQYF.